This section outlines one T cell receptor beta chain sequence together with its context. The antigen is undetermined. With random hexamers, roughly 0.45 to 1 ug RNA was reverse transcribed. Amplification of TCR beta CDR3 by immunoSEQ multiplex PCR spanned 54 Vbeta and 13 Jbeta. TCRdb independently ran MiXCR on the immunoSEQ multiplex PCR reads; one entry per CDR3 protein. The sample carries 300,000 to 350,000 distinct CDR3 sequences, roughly nine tenths recorded once. The entry originates in a study of CD8 T cells in Susac syndrome. Regarding the study as a whole: Acknowledgment was made by the study that its TCR sequencing and HLA analysis involved a relatively small number of individuals.

Sequencing of TCR beta was carried out in blood CD8+ and CD4+ T cells. The multiple sclerosis controls consisted of treatment-naive patients with relapsing-remitting disease, either stable or active. This CDR3 has 14 residues. V lost 0 bases and J lost 15, with 18 bases in between. CDR1 is LGHNA, CDR2 YSLEER, per germline. This chain uses TRBV4-3 with TRBJ2-1; D is possibly TRBD1 (6 bases). The sequenced sample was CD4+ T cells from PBMCs. The receptor comes from a human donor with multiple sclerosis. As DNA, the CDR3 is TGCGCCAGCAGCCAAGAAGGGGAGTGGGGGCTTCGGTTCTTC. It codes for CASSQEGEWGLRFF.